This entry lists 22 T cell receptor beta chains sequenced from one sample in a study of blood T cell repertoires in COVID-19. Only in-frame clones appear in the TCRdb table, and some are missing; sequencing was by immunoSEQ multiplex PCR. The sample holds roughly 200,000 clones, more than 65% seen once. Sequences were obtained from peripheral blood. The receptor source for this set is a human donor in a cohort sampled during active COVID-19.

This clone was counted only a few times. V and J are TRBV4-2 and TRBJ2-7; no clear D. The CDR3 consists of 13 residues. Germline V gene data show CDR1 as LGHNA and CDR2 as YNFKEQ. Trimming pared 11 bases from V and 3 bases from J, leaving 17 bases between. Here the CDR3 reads CAQGAGSCYEQYF. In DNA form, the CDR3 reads TGTGCCCAAGGTGCAGGATCTTGCTACGAGCAGTACTTC.

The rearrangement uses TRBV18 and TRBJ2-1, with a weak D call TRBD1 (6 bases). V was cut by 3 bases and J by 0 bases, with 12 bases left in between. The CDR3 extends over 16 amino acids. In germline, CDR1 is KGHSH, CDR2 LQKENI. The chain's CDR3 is CASSPPSTGSYNEQFF. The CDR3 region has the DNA TGTGCCAGCTCACCCCCTTCGACAGGCTCCTACAATGAGCAGTTCTTC.

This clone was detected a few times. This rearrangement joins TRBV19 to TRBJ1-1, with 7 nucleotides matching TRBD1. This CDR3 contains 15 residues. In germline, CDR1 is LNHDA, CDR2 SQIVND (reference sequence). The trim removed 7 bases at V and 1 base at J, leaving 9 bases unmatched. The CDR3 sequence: CASTDRTGGNTEAFF. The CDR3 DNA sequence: TGTGCCAGTACCGACCGGACAGGAGGGAACACTGAAGCTTTCTTT. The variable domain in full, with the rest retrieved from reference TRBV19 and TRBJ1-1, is DGGITQSPKYLFRKEGQNVTLSCEQNLNHDAMYWYRQDPGQGLRLIYYSQIVNDFQKGDIAEGYSVSREKKESFPLTVTSAQKNPTAFYLCASTDRTGGNTEAFFGQGTRLTVV.

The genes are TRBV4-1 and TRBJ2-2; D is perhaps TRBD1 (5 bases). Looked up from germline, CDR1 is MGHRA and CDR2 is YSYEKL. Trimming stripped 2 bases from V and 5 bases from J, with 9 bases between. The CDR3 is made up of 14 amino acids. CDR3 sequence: CASSQWQGTGELFF. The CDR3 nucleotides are TGCGCCAGCAGCCAATGGCAGGGAACCGGGGAGCTGTTTTTT.

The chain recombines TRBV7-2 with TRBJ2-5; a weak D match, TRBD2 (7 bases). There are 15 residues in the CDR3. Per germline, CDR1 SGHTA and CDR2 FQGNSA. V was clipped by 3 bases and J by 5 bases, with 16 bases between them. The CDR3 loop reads CASSLGGGGGETQYF. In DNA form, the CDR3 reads TGTGCCAGCAGCTTGGGGGGGGGCGGAGGGGAGACCCAGTACTTC.

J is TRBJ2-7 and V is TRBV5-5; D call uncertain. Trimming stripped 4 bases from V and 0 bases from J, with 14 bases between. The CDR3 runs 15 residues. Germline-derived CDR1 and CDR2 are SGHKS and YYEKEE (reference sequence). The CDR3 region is CASSPPRISSYEQYF. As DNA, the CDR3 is TGTGCCAGCAGCCCCCCCAGGATAAGCTCCTACGAGCAGTACTTC.

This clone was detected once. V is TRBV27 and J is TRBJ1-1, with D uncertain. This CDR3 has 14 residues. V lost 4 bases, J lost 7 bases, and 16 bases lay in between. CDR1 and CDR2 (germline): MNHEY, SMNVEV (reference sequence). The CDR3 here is CASSWRESGNEAFF. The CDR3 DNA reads TGTGCCAGCAGTTGGAGGGAGTCGGGCAATGAAGCTTTCTTT.

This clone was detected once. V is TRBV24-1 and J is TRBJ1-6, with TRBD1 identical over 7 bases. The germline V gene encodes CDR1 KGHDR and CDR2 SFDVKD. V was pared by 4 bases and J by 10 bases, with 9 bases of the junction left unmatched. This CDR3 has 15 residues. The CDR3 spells CATSDYRGRKSPLHF. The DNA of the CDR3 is TGTGCCACCAGTGACTACAGGGGAAGAAAGTCACCCCTCCACTTT.

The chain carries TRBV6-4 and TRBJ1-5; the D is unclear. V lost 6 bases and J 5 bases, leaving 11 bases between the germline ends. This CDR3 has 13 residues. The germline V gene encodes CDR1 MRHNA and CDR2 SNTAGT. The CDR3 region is CASSRELHQPQHF. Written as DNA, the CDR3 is TGTGCCAGCAGCCGGGAGTTGCATCAGCCCCAGCATTTT.

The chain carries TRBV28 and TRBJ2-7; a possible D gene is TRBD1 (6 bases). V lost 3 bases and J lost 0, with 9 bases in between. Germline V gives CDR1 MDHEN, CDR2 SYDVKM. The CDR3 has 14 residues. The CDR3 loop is CASSFPGDSYEQYF. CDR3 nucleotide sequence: TGTGCCAGCAGTTTTCCAGGGGACTCCTACGAGCAGTACTTC.

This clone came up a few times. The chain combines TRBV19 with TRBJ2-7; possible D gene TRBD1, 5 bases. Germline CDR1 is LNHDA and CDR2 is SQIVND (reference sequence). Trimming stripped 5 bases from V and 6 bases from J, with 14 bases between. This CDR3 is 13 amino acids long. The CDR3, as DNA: TGTGCCAGTAGTGCTCTGGGGCAGGGCGAGCAGTACTTC. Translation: CASSALGQGEQYF.

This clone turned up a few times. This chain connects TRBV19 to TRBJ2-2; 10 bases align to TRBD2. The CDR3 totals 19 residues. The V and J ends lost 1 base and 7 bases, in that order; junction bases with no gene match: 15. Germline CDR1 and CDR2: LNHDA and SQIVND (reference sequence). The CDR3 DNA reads TGTGCCAGTAGTATAGTAGTGGGTGGACTAGCGGCTGAGGACGGGGAGCTGTTTTTT. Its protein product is CASSIVVGGLAAEDGELFF.

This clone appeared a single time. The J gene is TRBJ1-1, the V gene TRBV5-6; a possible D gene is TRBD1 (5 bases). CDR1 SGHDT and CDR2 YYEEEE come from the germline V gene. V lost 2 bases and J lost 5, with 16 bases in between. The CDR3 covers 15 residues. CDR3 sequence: CASSFRNGRGTEAFF. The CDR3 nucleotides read TGTGCCAGCAGCTTTAGGAACGGAAGGGGAACTGAAGCTTTCTTT.

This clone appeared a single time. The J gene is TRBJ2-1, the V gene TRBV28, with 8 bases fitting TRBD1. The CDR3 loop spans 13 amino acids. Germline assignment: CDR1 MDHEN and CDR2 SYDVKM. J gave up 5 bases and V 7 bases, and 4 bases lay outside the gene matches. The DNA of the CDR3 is TGTGCCAGCATCCACAGGGGGAACAATGAGCAGTTCTTC. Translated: CASIHRGNNEQFF.

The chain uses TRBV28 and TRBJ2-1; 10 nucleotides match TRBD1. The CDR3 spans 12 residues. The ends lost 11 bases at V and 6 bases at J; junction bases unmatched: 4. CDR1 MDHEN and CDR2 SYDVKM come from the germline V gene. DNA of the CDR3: TGTGCCGTTCGGACAGGGGGCAATGAGCAGTTCTTC. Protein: CAVRTGGNEQFF.

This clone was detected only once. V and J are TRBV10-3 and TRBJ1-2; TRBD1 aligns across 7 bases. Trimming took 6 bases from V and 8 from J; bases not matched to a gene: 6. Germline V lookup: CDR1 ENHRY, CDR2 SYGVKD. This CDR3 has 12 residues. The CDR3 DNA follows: TGTGCCATCAGCCGACAGGGTGGCGGCTACACCTTC. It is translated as CAISRQGGGYTF.

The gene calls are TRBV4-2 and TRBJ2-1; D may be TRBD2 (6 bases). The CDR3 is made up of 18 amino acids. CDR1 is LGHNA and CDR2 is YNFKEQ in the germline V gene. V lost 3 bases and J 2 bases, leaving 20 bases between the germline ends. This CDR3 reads CASSHLGMSSGAYNEQFF. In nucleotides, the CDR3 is TGTGCCAGCAGCCATCTCGGCATGTCCTCGGGAGCCTACAATGAGCAGTTCTTC.

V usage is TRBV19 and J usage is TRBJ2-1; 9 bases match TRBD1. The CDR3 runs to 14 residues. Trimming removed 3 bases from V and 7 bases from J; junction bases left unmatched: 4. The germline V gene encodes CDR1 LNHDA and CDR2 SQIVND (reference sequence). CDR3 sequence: CASSIGTGNNEQFF. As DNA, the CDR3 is TGTGCCAGTAGTATCGGGACAGGGAATAATGAGCAGTTCTTC.

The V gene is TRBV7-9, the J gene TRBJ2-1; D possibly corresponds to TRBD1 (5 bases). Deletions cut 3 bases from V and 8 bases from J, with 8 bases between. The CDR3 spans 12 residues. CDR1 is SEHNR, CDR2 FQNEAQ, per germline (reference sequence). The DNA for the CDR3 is TGTGCCAGCAGCTTGGGGCGTTATGAGCAGTTCTTC. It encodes CASSLGRYEQFF. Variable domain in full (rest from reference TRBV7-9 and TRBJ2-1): DTGVSQNPRHKITKRGQNVTFRCDPISEHNRLYWYRQTLGQGPEFLTYFQNEAQLEKSRLLSDRFSAERPKGSFSTLEIQRTEQGDSAMYLCASSLGRYEQFFGPGTRLTVL.

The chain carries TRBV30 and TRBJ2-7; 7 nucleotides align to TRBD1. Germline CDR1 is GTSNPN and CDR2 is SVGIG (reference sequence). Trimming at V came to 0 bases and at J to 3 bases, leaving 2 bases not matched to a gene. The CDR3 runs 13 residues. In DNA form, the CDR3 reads TGTGCCTGGAGTGTAAACAGGGGCTACGAGCAGTACTTC. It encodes CAWSVNRGYEQYF.

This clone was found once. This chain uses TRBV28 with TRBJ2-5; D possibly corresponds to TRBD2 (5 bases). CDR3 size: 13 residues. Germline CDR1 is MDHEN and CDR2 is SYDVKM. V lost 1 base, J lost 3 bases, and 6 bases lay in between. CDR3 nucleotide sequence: TGTGCCAGCAGTTTATACGGGGAAGAGACCCAGTACTTC. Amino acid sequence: CASSLYGEETQYF.

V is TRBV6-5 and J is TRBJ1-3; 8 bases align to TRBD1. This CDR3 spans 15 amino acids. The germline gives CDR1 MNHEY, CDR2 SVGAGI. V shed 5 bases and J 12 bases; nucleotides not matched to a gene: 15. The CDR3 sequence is CASSPQTGQVTGIYF. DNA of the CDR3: TGTGCCAGCAGTCCCCAGACGGGACAGGTGACCGGCATATATTTT.